The source of this TCR beta chain is a study of T cell responses to AZD1222 COVID-19 vaccine. Looking at the study overall: Recipients boosted at about 4 weeks or about 12 weeks are pooled.

Only a few counts were recorded for this clone. As yet, its antigen is unknown. Libraries were prepared by immunoSEQ multiplex PCR; TCRdb keeps only in-frame clonotypes and omits some of them. The data contain about 90,000 clones, over 75% of them singletons. The germline V gene has CDR1 MDHEN and CDR2 SYDVKM. Deletions cut 10 bases from V and 13 bases from J, with 17 bases between. CDR3 size: 12 residues. Study-wide results and caveats: Seropositive at baseline were only five or six AZD1222 recipients. As reported, nearly half of all spike-specific TCRs target variant regions that are unmutated. Breadth and depth of Spike-specific TCRs rose after two AZD1222 doses.

The rearrangement joins TRBV28 to TRBJ1-6; D gene uncertain. Here the sequenced sample was peripheral blood, taken on day 0 of AZD1222 vaccination. The TCR sequence derives from an adult in good health. As DNA, the CDR3 is TGTGCCACCCGGCCCGGGGTTCTGCCCCTCCACTTT. It encodes CATRPGVLPLHF.